This entry describes one T cell receptor (beta chain). The sample comes from a study of T cell changes during pregnancy in multiple sclerosis. Data came from immunoSEQ multiplex PCR; TCRdb stores just in-frame clones and leaves some out. The sample lists 65,000 to 85,000 clones, approximately 88% occurring once. This CDR3 spans 16 amino acids. The V segment lost 2 bases and the J segment 11 bases; nucleotides outside the gene matches: 16. The germline gives CDR1 SGHRS, CDR2 YFSETQ. The source of this sequence is a female donor in good health, enrolled as a control in a pregnancy study. Sequenced here: peripheral blood, sampled in the first trimester of pregnancy. V gene TRBV5-1 combines with J gene TRBJ1-1; 9 nucleotides align to TRBD1. The CDR3 here is CASSFNLQGAQGYAFF. CDR3 in DNA: TGCGCCAGCAGCTTCAACTTACAGGGGGCCCAAGGGTATGCTTTCTTT.